The clone carrying this T cell receptor beta chain was seen only once. Antigen unknown. These data belong to a study of cytomegalovirus exposure and HLA in healthy donors. Overall study: Early released data had around 89 million unique TCRs, all coming from HLA-typed donors.

The PCR made use of 60 Vbeta and 13 Jbeta primers. Here immunoSEQ multiplex PCR was the method, and the copy in TCRdb shows in-frame clones only, minus some. Here the sample spans some 82,000 clones, approximately 84% being singletons. Findings and caveats of the study: Most subjects' HLA-A and HLA-B alleles were reportedly predicted from TCR beta sequences. HLA restriction was apparent for most CMV-associated TCR beta chains in a later analysis.

Germline-derived CDR1 and CDR2 are MNHEY and SVGAGI. The CDR3 is 14 residues long. The V end was cut by 4 bases, the J end by 7 bases, with 16 bases between. Healthy bone marrow donors made up the donors. The rearrangement uses TRBV6-5 and TRBJ1-2; possibly TRBD1 for D (6 bases). This TCR derives from a woman aged 45-59 years in good health and CMV-seronegative. What was sequenced was PBMCs. The CDR3 loop reads CASSFNSGQSGYTF. The CDR3 nucleotides are TGTGCCAGCAGTTTCAACTCAGGACAGTCTGGCTACACCTTC.